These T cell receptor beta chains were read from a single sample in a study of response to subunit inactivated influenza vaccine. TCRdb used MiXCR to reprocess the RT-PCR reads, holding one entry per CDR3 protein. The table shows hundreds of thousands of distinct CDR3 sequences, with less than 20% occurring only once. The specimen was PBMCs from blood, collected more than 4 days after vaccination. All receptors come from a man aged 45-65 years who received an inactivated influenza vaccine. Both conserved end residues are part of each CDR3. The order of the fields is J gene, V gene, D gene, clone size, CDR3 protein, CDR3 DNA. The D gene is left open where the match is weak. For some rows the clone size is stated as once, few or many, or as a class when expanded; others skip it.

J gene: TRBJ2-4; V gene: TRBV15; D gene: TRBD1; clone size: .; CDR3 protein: CATSRDQAGGGIQYF; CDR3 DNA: TGTGCCACCAGCAGAGATCAGGCAGGGGGCGGCATTCAGTACTTC
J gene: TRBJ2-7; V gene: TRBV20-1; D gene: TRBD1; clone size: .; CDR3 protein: CSARGQDLRYEQYF; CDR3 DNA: TGCAGTGCTAGGGGACAGGACCTTCGTTACGAGCAGTACTTC
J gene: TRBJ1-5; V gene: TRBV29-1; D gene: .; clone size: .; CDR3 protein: CSVDKGTSGPQHF; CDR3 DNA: TGCAGCGTTGATAAGGGCACAAGCGGCCCCCAGCATTTT
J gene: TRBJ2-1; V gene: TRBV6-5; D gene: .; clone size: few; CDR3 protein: CASSYSRFRGKDNEQFF; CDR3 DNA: TGTGCCAGCAGTTACTCCCGTTTTCGGGGGAAAGACAATGAGCAGTTCTTC
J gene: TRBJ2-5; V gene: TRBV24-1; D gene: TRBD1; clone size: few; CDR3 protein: CATMRGTEETQYF; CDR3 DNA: TGTGCCACCATGCGTGGGACAGAAGAGACCCAGTACTTC
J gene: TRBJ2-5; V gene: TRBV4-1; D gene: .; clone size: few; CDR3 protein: CASSQKGYGLREETQYF; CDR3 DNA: TGCGCCAGCAGCCAAAAAGGGTACGGACTTCGTGAAGAGACCCAGTACTTC
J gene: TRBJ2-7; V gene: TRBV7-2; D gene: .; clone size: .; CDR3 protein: CASSPWGGAYEQYF; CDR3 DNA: TGTGCCAGCAGCCCTTGGGGAGGTGCTTACGAGCAGTACTTC
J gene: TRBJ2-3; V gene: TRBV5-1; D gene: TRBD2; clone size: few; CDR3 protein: CASSAPGLAEDTQYF; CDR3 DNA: TGCGCCAGCAGCGCCCCGGGACTAGCAGAAGATACGCAGTATTTT
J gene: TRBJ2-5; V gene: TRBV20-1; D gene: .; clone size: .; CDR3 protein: CSATPDRVQETQYF; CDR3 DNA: TGCAGTGCTACCCCGGACCGAGTCCAAGAGACCCAGTACTTC
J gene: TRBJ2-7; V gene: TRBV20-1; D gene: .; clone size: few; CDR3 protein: CSASGLGFSYEQYF; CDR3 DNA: TGCAGTGCTAGTGGACTTGGGTTCTCCTACGAGCAGTACTTC
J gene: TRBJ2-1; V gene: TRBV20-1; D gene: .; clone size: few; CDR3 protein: CSARARQHNEQFF; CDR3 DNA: TGCAGTGCTAGAGCCCGACAGCACAATGAGCAGTTCTTC
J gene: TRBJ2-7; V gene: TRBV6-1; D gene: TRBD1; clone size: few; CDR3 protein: CATRTGGQYEQYF; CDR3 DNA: TGTGCCACCAGGACAGGAGGTCAGTACGAGCAGTACTTC
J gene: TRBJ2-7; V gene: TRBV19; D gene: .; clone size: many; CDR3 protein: CASSQTPSYEQYF; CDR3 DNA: TGTGCCAGTAGCCAGACACCGAGCTACGAGCAGTACTTC
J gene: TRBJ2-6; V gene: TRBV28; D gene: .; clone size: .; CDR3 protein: CASTSGTGANVLTF; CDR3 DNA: TGTGCCAGCACCTCCGGGACAGGGGCCAACGTCCTGACTTTC
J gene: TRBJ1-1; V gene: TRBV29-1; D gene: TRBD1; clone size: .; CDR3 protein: CSVPGGTEAFF; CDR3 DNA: TGCAGCGTTCCAGGGGGCACTGAAGCTTTCTTT
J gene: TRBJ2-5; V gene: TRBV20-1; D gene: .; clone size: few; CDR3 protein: CSATRGGGVETQYF; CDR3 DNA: TGCAGTGCTACTAGAGGGGGAGGAGTGGAGACCCAGTACTTC
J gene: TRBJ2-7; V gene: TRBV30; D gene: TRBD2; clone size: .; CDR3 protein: CAWRDNMRGTYEQYF; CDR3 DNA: TGTGCCTGGAGAGACAACATGCGGGGGACCTACGAGCAGTACTTC
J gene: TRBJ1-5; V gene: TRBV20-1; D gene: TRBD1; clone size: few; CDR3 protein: CSAREDRGQPQHF; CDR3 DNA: TGCAGTGCTAGAGAGGACAGGGGTCAGCCCCAGCATTTT
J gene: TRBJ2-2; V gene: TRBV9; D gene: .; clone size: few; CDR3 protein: CASSVDKDGELFF; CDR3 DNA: TGTGCCAGCAGCGTAGATAAAGACGGGGAGCTGTTTTTT
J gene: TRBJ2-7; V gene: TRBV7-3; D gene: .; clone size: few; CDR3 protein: CASSLNGQEQYF; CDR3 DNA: TGTGCCAGCAGCTTAAATGGGCAAGAGCAGTACTTC
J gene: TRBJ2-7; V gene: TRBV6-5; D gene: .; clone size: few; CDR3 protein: CASSSTGEGEQYF; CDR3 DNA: TGTGCCAGCAGTTCGACAGGCGAGGGCGAGCAGTACTTC
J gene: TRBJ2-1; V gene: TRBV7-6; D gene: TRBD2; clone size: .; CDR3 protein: CASSLTSGASFLINEQFF; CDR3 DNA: TGTGCCAGCAGCTTAACTAGCGGGGCCTCCTTTTTAATTAATGAGCAGTTCTTC
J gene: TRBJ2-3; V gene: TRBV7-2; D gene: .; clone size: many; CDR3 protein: CASSLTTTKKYF; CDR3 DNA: TGTGCCAGCAGCTTGACTACCACCAAGAAGTATTTT
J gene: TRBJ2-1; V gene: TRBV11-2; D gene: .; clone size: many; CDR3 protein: CASSLIRGSYNEQFF; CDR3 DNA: TGTGCCAGCAGCTTAATAAGGGGCTCCTACAATGAGCAGTTCTTC
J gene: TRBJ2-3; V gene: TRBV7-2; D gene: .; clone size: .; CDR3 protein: CASSLRWTADTQYF; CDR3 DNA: TGTGCCAGCAGCCTTCGATGGACCGCCGATACGCAGTATTTT
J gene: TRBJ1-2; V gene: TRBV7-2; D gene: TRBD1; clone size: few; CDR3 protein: CASSRDRAAVYGYTF; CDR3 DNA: TGTGCCAGCAGCCGGGACAGGGCCGCGGTCTATGGCTACACCTTC
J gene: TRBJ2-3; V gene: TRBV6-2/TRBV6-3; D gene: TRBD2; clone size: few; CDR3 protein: CASSYQGLAGGLSPADTQYF; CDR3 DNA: TGTGCCAGCAGTTACCAAGGACTAGCGGGAGGGCTATCCCCTGCAGATACGCAGTATTTT
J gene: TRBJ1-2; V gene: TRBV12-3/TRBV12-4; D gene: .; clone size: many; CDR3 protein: CATGEAGAGYTF; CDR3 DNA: TGTGCCACGGGGGAGGCAGGGGCTGGCTACACCTTC
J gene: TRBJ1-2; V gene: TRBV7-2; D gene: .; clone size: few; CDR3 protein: CASSFHKADGYTF; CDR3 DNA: TGTGCCAGCAGCTTTCATAAGGCGGATGGCTACACCTTC
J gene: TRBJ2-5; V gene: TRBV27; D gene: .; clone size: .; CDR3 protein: CASSWGYGETQYF; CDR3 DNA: TGTGCCAGCAGTTGGGGGTATGGAGAGACCCAGTACTTC
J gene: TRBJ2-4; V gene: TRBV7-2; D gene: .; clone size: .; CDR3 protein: CASSLGRTKNIQYF; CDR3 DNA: TGTGCCAGCAGCTTAGGTCGGACCAAAAACATTCAGTACTTC
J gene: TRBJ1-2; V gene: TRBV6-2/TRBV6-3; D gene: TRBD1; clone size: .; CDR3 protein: CASSPLTWTGEYGYTF; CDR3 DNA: TGTGCCAGCAGTCCCCTGACCTGGACAGGGGAGTATGGCTACACCTTC
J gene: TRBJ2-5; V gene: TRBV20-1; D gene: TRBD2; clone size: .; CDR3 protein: CSAISGRREVETQYF; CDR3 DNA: TGCAGTGCTATAAGCGGGAGGCGCGAGGTGGAGACCCAGTACTTC
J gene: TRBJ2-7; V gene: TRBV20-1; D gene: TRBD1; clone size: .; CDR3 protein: CSAIRDRPAEQYF; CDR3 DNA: TGCAGTGCTATCCGGGACAGACCCGCCGAGCAGTACTTC
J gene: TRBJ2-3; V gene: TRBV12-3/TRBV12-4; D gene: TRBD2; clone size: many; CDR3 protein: CASSLTSGSTDTQYF; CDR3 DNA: TGTGCCAGCAGCTTGACTAGCGGGAGCACAGATACGCAGTATTTT
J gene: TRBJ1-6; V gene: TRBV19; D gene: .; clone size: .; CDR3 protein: CASSQAMYNSPLHF; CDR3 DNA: TGTGCCAGTAGCCAGGCGATGTATAATTCACCCCTCCACTTT
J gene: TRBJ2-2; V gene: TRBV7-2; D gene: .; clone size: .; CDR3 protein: CASSPSGRTTGELFF; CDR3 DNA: TGTGCCAGCAGCCCCTCCGGGAGAACCACCGGGGAGCTGTTTTTT
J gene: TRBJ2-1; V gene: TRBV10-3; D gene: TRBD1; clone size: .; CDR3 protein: CAISTGGVMDEQSF; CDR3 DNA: TGTGCCATCAGTACAGGGGGCGTTATGGATGAGCAGTCCTTC
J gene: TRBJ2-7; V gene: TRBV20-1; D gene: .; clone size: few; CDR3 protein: CSARLGPTYEQYF; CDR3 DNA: TGCAGTGCTAGACTGGGTCCGACCTACGAGCAGTACTTC
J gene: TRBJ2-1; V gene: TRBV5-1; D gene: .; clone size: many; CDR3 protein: CASTRDGPYNEQFF; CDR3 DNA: TGCGCCAGCACCCGGGACGGACCCTACAATGAGCAGTTCTTC
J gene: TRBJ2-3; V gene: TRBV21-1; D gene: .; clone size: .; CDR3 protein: CASSKEIDGHTDTQYF; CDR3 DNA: TGTGCCAGCAGCAAAGAAATTGACGGCCACACAGATACGCAGTATTTT
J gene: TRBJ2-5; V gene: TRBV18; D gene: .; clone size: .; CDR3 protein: CASSPLRSQETQYF; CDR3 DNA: TGTGCCAGCTCACCTCTTCGTTCGCAAGAGACCCAGTACTTC
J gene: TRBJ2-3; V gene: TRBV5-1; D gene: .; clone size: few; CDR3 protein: CASSLGQSSLSTDTQYF; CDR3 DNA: TGCGCCAGCAGCTTGGGTCAGTCATCCTTGAGCACAGATACGCAGTATTTT
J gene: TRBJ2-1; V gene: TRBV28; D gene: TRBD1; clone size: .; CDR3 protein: CASRHTGQGASYNEQFF; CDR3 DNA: TGTGCCAGCAGACACACCGGCCAGGGGGCTTCTTACAATGAGCAGTTCTTC
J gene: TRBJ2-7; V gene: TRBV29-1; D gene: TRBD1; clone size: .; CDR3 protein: CSATAGQGVYEQYF; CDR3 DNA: TGCAGCGCGACGGCCGGACAGGGGGTTTACGAGCAGTACTTC
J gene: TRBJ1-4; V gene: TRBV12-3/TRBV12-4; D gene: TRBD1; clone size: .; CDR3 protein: CASSLFATGGNEKLFF; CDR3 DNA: TGTGCCAGCAGTTTATTCGCCACAGGGGGTAATGAAAAACTGTTTTTT
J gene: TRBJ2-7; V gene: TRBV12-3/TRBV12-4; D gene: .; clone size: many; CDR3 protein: CASSTDLSYEQYF; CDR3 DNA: TGTGCCAGCAGTACCGACTTGTCCTACGAGCAGTACTTC
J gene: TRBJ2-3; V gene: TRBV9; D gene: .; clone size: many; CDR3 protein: CASSVGFTDTQYF; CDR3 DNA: TGTGCCAGCAGCGTAGGTTTCACAGATACGCAGTATTTT
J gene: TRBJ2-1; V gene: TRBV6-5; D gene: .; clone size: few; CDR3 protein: CASSYLTDGPNEQFF; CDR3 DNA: TGTGCCAGCAGTTACTTGACGGACGGTCCGAATGAGCAGTTCTTC
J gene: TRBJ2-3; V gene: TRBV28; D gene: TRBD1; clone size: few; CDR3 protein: CASSPRTGTGGRDTQYF; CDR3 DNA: TGTGCCAGCAGTCCCAGAACCGGGACAGGGGGCAGGGATACGCAGTATTTT
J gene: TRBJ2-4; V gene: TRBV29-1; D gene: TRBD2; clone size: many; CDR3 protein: CSGSGTSVDIQYF; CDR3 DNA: TGCAGCGGATCCGGGACTAGCGTTGACATTCAGTACTTC
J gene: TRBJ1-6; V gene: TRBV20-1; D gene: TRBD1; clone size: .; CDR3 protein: CSAQGQAQSSPLHF; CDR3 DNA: TGCAGTGCCCAAGGACAGGCCCAAAGTTCACCCCTCCACTTT